The 3 T cell receptor beta chains below all came from one sample that was sequenced in a study of blood T cell repertoires in COVID-19 (dated by TCRdb to 2018 to 2021). The method was the immunoSEQ multiplex PCR assay. TCRdb re-hosts the immuneACCESS table, in-frame sequences only. Its copies lack some clones; in the studies checked, an unresolved V gene accounts for under half of them, and the cause for the rest is not known. The table for this sample lists about 64,000 clones; more than 75% of them were counted only once. Of the sample, around 1.5% falls within the top ten clones. Sequencing used peripheral blood. The source of these receptors is a human donor in a cohort sampled during active COVID-19.

The chain is built from TRBV7-6 and TRBJ2-1; the match to TRBD2 covers 8 bases. The CDR3 runs to 16 residues. CDR1 is SGHVS, CDR2 FNYEAQ, per germline. With 2 bases clipped from V and 6 bases from J, the junction kept 9 bases outside the gene matches. The CDR3 DNA is TGTGCCAGCAGCTTACTTCGGGAGGGCCGCGGCAATGAGCAGTTCTTC. Translation: CASSLLREGRGNEQFF.

V usage is TRBV5-6 and J usage is TRBJ2-3; 9 bases match TRBD2. V shed 0 bases and J 4 bases; nucleotides not matched to a gene: 3. Germline CDR1 and CDR2: SGHDT and YYEEEE. This CDR3 has 15 amino acids. The CDR3 coding sequence is TGTGCCAGCAGCTTGGTAGCGGGAGCTGCAGATACGCAGTATTTT. Its translation is CASSLVAGAADTQYF.

V is TRBV25-1 and J is TRBJ1-3, with TRBD1 as a possible D gene (6 bases). CDR3 size: 14 residues. The germline V gene has CDR1 MGHDK and CDR2 SYGVNS. V was pared by 3 bases and J by 4 bases, with 10 bases between. The CDR3 spells CASSDPTGGNTIYF. The CDR3 region has the DNA TGTGCCAGCAGTGATCCTACAGGGGGAAACACCATATATTTT.